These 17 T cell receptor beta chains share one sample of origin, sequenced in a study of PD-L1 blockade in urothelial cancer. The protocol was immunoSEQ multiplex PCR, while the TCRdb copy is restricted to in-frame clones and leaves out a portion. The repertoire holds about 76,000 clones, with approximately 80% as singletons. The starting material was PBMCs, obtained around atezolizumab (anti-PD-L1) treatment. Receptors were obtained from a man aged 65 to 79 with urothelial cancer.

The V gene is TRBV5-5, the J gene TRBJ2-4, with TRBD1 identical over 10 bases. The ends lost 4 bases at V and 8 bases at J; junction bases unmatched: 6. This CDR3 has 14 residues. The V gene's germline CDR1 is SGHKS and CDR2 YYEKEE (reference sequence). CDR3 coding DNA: TGTGCCAGCAGCCAGGGACAGGGGATGGACATTCAGTACTTC. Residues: CASSQGQGMDIQYF.

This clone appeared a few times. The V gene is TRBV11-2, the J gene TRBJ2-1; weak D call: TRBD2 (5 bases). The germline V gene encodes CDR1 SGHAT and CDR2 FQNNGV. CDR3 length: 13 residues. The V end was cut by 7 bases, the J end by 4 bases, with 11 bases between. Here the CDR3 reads CASNPGSYNEQFF. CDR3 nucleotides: TGTGCCAGCAACCCGGGGAGTTACAATGAGCAGTTCTTC.

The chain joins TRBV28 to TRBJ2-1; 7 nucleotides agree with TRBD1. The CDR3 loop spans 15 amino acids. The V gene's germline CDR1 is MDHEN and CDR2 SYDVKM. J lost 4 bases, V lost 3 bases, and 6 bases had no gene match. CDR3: CASSLTGQYYNEQFF. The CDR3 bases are TGTGCCAGCAGTTTGACGGGACAGTATTACAATGAGCAGTTCTTC.

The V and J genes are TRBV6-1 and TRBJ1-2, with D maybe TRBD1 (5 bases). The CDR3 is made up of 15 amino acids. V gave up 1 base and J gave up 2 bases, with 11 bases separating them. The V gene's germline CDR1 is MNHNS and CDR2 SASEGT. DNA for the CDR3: TGTGCCAGCAGTGAAGGACAGCCTGGCAACTATGGCTACACCTTC. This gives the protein CASSEGQPGNYGYTF.

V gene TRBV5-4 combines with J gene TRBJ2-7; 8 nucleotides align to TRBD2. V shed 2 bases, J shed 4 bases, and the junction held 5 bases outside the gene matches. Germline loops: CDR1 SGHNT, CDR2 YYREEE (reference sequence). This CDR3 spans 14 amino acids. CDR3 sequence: CASSFSGVIYEQYF. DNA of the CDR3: TGTGCCAGCAGCTTTAGCGGGGTTATATACGAGCAGTACTTC.

This CDR3 reads CASNRGLITDTQYF. The CDR3 DNA follows: TGTGCCAGTAATAGGGGACTCATCACAGATACGCAGTATTTT. The V gene is TRBV19, the J gene TRBJ2-3; D perhaps matches TRBD2 (6 bases). The CDR3 contains 14 residues. The ends were cut back, 7 bases at V and 2 bases at J, with 13 bases in the middle. CDR1 LNHDA and CDR2 SQIVND come from the germline V gene (reference sequence).

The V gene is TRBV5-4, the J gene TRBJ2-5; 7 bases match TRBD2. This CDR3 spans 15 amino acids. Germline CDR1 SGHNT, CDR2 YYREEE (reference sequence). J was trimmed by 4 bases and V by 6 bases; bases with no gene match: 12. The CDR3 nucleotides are TGTGCCAGCACCCTGATGGGGGGGAGGGGAGAGACCCAGTACTTC. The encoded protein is CASTLMGGRGETQYF.

CDR3 coding DNA: TGTGCCAGCAGTTTACGGGGATTAACCTACGAGCAGTACTTC. This codes for CASSLRGLTYEQYF. The chain joins TRBV28 to TRBJ2-7; D is possibly TRBD2 (5 bases). The CDR3 consists of 14 residues. Between the trimmed V and J ends, which lost 2 bases and 2 bases, there was a span of 10 bases. Germline CDR1 and CDR2: MDHEN and SYDVKM.

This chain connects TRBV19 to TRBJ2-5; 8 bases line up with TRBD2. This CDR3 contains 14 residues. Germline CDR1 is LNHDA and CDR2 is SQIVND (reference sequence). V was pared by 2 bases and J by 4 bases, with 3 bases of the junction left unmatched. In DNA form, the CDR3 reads TGTGCCAGTAGTATACGGGGGGGCGCAGAGACCCAGTACTTC. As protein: CASSIRGGAETQYF.

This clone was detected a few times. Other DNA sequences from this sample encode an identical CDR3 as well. The CDR3 DNA follows: TGTGCCAGCAGCCTCCGCGGACAGGGGAACTATGGCTACACCTTC. Its translation is CASSLRGQGNYGYTF. This chain joins TRBV16 and TRBJ1-2, with 9 bases lining up with TRBD1. After removal of 4 bases from V and 2 bases from J, the junction contained 5 bases not matched to a gene. Germline V lookup: CDR1 KGHSY, CDR2 FQNENV. The CDR3 runs 15 residues.

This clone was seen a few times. Written as DNA, the CDR3 is TGTGCCAGTAGTATGGGAGGGTATAGCTCTGAAGCTTTCTTT. This gives the protein CASSMGGYSSEAFF. This sequence joins TRBV19 and TRBJ1-1, with no clear D. Germline V CDR1 and CDR2: LNHDA, SQIVND (reference sequence). Trimming pared 3 bases from V and 6 bases from J, leaving 14 bases between. There are 14 residues in the CDR3.

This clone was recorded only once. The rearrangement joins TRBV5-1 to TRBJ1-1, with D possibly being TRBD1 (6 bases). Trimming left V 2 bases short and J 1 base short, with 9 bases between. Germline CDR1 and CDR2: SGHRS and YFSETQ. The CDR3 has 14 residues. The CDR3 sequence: CASSFQGWNTEAFF. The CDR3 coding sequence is TGCGCCAGCAGCTTTCAGGGGTGGAACACTGAAGCTTTCTTT. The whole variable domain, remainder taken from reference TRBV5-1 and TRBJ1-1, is KAGVTQTPRYLIKTRGQQVTLSCSPISGHRSVSWYQQTPGQGLQFLFEYFSETQRNKGNFPGRFSGRQFSNSRSEMNVSTLELGDSALYLCASSFQGWNTEAFFGQGTRLTVV.

CDR3 amino acids: CASSSLGLLGDNEQFF. The DNA for the CDR3 is TGCGCCAGCAGCTCCCTGGGACTATTAGGCGACAATGAGCAGTTCTTC. The chain couples TRBV5-1 to TRBJ2-1; 7 bases are a match to TRBD2. CDR3 size: 16 residues. Germline V gives CDR1 SGHRS, CDR2 YFSETQ. V lost 3 bases and J lost 5; bases outside the gene matches: 11.

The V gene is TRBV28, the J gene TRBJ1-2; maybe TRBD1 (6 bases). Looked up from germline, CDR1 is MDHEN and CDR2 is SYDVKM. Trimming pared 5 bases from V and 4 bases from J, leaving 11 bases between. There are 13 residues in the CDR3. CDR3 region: CASSQTGPYGYTF. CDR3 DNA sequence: TGTGCCAGCAGTCAAACAGGGCCCTATGGCTACACCTTC.

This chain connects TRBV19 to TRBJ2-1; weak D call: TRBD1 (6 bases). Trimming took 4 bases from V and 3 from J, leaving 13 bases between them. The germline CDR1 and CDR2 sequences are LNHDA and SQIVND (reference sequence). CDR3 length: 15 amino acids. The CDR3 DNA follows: TGTGCCAGTAGTAAGGGGGACCCCGGCTACAATGAGCAGTTCTTC. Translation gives CASSKGDPGYNEQFF.

The CDR3 nucleotides are TGTGCCAGCAGAGGGGGCGCGGATGGCTACAATGAGCAGTTCTTC. The encoded protein is CASRGGADGYNEQFF. The V call is TRBV2, the J call TRBJ2-1; 7 nucleotides align to TRBD1. J was trimmed by 3 bases and V by 6 bases; bases with no gene match: 8. The CDR3 is made up of 15 amino acids. CDR1 and CDR2 (germline): SNHLY, FYNNEI.

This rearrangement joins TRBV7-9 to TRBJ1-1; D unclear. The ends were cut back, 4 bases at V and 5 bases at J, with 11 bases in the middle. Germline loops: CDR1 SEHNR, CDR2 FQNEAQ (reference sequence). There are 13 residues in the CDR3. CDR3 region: CASSSEAGTEAFF. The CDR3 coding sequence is TGTGCCAGCAGCTCAGAGGCGGGGACTGAAGCTTTCTTT.